This passage covers 20 T cell receptor beta chains from one sample sequenced in a study of T-cell memory formation after mild COVID-19. TCRdb itself ran the 5' RACE reads through MiXCR, one entry per CDR3 protein. This sample has around 150,000 distinct CDR3 sequences, with around 10% found just once. The sample taken for sequencing was PBMCs or a T cell subset sorted from them (not recorded which). The receptors shown here come from a man aged 18 to 30 who had mild COVID-19 (a few samples of this study predate the infection). Cell type and time point are not known.

This clonotype was recorded a few times. The rearrangement links TRBV5-1 to TRBJ2-1; D might be TRBD2 (5 bases). From germline, CDR1 is SGHRS and CDR2 YFSETQ. There are 14 residues in the CDR3. V lost 0 bases and J 13 bases, leaving 17 bases between the germline ends. The CDR3 sequence is CASSLGGSYQNQFF. CDR3 in DNA: TGCGCCAGCAGCTTGGGAGGGAGCTATCAAAACCAGTTCTTC. The whole variable domain, remainder taken from reference TRBV5-1 and TRBJ2-1, is KAGVTQTPRYLIKTRGQQVTLSCSPISGHRSVSWYQQTPGQGLQFLFEYFSETQRNKGNFPGRFSGRQFSNSRSEMNVSTLELGDSALYLCASSLGGSYQNQFFGPGTRLTVL.

The V and J genes are TRBV9 and TRBJ1-6, with D tentatively TRBD1 (5 bases). The CDR3 runs 13 residues. Between the trimmed V and J ends, which lost 4 bases and 11 bases, there was a span of 13 bases. Looked up from germline, CDR1 is SGDLS and CDR2 is YYNGEE. CDR3 coding DNA: TGTGCCAGCAGCCCCACCGGGACTACACCCCTCCACTTT. Translating gives CASSPTGTTPLHF.

J is TRBJ1-1 and V is TRBV12-3 or TRBV12-4; a possible D gene is TRBD1 (6 bases). V lost 6 bases and J lost 4, with 12 bases in between. CDR3 length equals 13 residues. The CDR3 loop reads CASRQTGPTEAFF. DNA of the CDR3: TGTGCCAGCAGACAAACAGGGCCCACTGAAGCTTTCTTT.

The chain is built from TRBV7-3 and TRBJ2-2; D not certain. CDR3 length equals 13 residues. Germline V gene data show CDR1 as SGHTA and CDR2 as FQGTGA. V lost 2 bases to trimming and J lost 4 bases, with 5 bases between them. CDR3 sequence reads: CASSLYGTGELFF. The CDR3 coding sequence is TGTGCCAGCAGCTTATATGGCACCGGGGAGCTGTTTTTT.

The chain recombines TRBV5-5 with TRBJ2-2; TRBD1 matches 7 bases. V was pared by 4 bases and J by 4 bases, with 10 bases of the junction left unmatched. Germline V gene data show CDR1 as SGHKS and CDR2 as YYEKEE (reference sequence). This CDR3 is built from 16 residues. DNA of the CDR3: TGTGCCAGCAGCCCCCGGCCGACAGGGCCCACCGGGGAGCTGTTTTTT. Amino acids: CASSPRPTGPTGELFF.

This clonotype was counted only a few times. The rearrangement links TRBV7-2 to TRBJ2-5; 8 bases line up with TRBD2. The CDR3 loop spans 14 amino acids. The germline CDR1 and CDR2 sequences are SGHTA and FQGNSA. The V gene end was trimmed by 3 bases and the J gene end by 5 bases; junction bases not matched to a gene: 5. CDR3 in DNA: TGTGCCAGCAGCTTGGGGACTAGTTCGGAGACCCAGTACTTC. It codes for CASSLGTSSETQYF.

J is TRBJ2-3 and V is TRBV20-1, with D possibly being TRBD1 (6 bases). Germline CDR1 and CDR2: DFQATT and SNEGSKA (reference sequence). V was shortened by 3 bases and J by 4 bases, with 17 bases between the two germline ends. This CDR3 contains 15 residues. The CDR3 DNA is TGCAGTGCTAGTTCTTCAGGGAAGGGGGCAGATACGCAGTATTTT. Residues: CSASSSGKGADTQYF.

V usage is TRBV2 and J usage is TRBJ2-7, with a weak D call TRBD1 (5 bases). V was shortened by 6 bases and J by 4 bases, with 10 bases between the two germline ends. Germline V gene sequence: CDR1 SNHLY, CDR2 FYNNEI. CDR3 length equals 12 residues. The CDR3 sequence: CASSTDSYEQYV. In DNA, the CDR3 is TGTGCCAGCAGCACTGACAGTTACGAGCAGTACGTC.

This clonotype was detected only a few times. The J gene is TRBJ2-1, the V gene TRBV7-8; D tentatively fits TRBD1 or TRBD2 (6 bases each). CDR3 length equals 19 residues. V shed 8 bases and J shed 7 bases, with 33 bases lying between them. Per the germline V gene, CDR1 is SGHVS and CDR2 is FQNEAQ. As DNA, the CDR3 is TGTGCCAGCGTTCTCGGGGTGGGGGGCCCCGTTATTTCAAGAAATGAGCAGTTCTTC. It codes for CASVLGVGGPVISRNEQFF.

This clonotype was picked up many times. This sequence joins TRBV5-1 and TRBJ2-7; D tentatively fits TRBD1 or TRBD2 (7 bases each). This CDR3 region has 14 residues. Germline V lookup: CDR1 SGHRS, CDR2 YFSETQ. Trimming left V 4 bases short and J 3 bases short, with 14 bases between. CDR3: CASSVQGGHYEQYV. The CDR3 DNA reads as TGCGCCAGCAGCGTTCAGGGGGGGCACTACGAGCAGTACGTC.

This clonotype was found once. The CDR3 DNA reads TGCAGTGCTAGGGACGGGAGAAGGGCAGAGACCCAGTACTTC. Amino acid sequence: CSARDGRRAETQYF. The rearrangement uses TRBV20-1 and TRBJ2-5, with D perhaps TRBD2 (6 bases). Trimming took 3 bases from V and 4 from J, leaving 15 bases between them. The CDR3 loop spans 14 amino acids. Germline assignment: CDR1 DFQATT and CDR2 SNEGSKA (reference sequence).

This clonotype was found a few times. The CDR3 region is CASHSGGRKTQYF. CDR3 nucleotide sequence: TGTGCCAGCCACTCGGGGGGGCGGAAGACCCAGTACTTC. The chain combines TRBV28 with TRBJ2-5, with TRBD2 matching 8 bases. CDR3 length: 13 amino acids. Per the germline V gene, CDR1 is MDHEN and CDR2 is SYDVKM. The V segment lost 8 bases and the J segment 6 bases; nucleotides outside the gene matches: 8.

This clonotype showed up just a few times. Written as DNA, the CDR3 is TGCAGCGTCGGAAACAGGGCCAGGAACGAGCAGTACTTC. Amino acid sequence: CSVGNRARNEQYF. The rearrangement joins TRBV29-1 to TRBJ2-7; possibly TRBD1 for D (6 bases). Looked up from germline, CDR1 is SQVTM and CDR2 is ANQGSEA. This CDR3 is 13 amino acids long. Trimming cost V 6 bases and J 5 bases, with 17 bases left between them.

On this clonotype itself: A much larger clone is a single base away; this may be a read error. The DNA of the CDR3 is TGTGCCAGCAGACCTTGGGGCCTGAATCAGCCCCAGCATTTT. It is translated as CASRPWGLNQPQHF. The chain is built from TRBV12-3 or TRBV12-4 and TRBJ1-5; TRBD1 is a possible D gene (5 bases). This CDR3 contains 14 residues. V was clipped by 6 bases and J by 4 bases, with 13 bases between them.

This clonotype has only a few counts. V gene TRBV28 combines with J gene TRBJ2-7, with D possibly being TRBD1 (7 bases). The CDR3 extends over 15 amino acids. With 3 bases removed from V and 6 bases from J, the gap between germline ends came to 18 bases. Per germline, CDR1 MDHEN and CDR2 SYDVKM. DNA of the CDR3: TGTGCCAGCAGTTTGACCGCAGGGGGGCGTCTCGAGCAGTACGTC. It yields the protein CASSLTAGGRLEQYV.

This clonotype was picked up a small number of times. The chain recombines TRBV12-3 or TRBV12-4 with TRBJ1-1; D perhaps matches TRBD1 (5 bases). The CDR3 sequence is 13 residues long. Deletions cut 6 bases from V and 0 bases from J, with 8 bases between. The CDR3 reads CASRQELNTEAFF. The DNA for the CDR3 is TGTGCCAGCAGACAGGAGTTGAACACTGAAGCTTTCTTT.

The CDR3 sequence: CASSLAATGSYEQYF. CDR3 sequence (DNA): TGTGCCAGCAGCTTAGCGGCGACAGGGTCATACGAGCAGTACTTC. V and J are TRBV7-2 and TRBJ2-7, with 7 bases that match TRBD1. Trimming took 0 bases from V and 4 from J; bases not matched to a gene: 6. CDR3 length: 15 residues. The V gene's germline CDR1 is SGHTA and CDR2 FQGNSA.

This clonotype was seen at least ten times. This chain joins TRBV4-3 and TRBJ2-1; TRBD2 aligns across 10 bases. The V and J ends lost 2 bases and 6 bases, in that order; junction bases with no gene match: 4. Germline V gene sequence: CDR1 LGHNA, CDR2 YSLEER. This CDR3 region has 15 residues. CDR3 loop: CASSQPSGGLNEQFF. The CDR3 nucleotides are TGCGCCAGCAGCCAACCTAGCGGGGGCCTCAATGAGCAGTTCTTC.

This clonotype was counted between two and nine times. The rearrangement uses TRBV4-3 and TRBJ2-2; 7 bases are shared with TRBD1. The CDR3 extends over 17 amino acids. CDR1 and CDR2 from the germline V gene are LGHNA and YSLEER. With V trimmed by 2 bases and J by 1 base, 7 bases remained unmatched. The CDR3 reads CASSQLGTALNTGELFF. In nucleotides, the CDR3 is TGCGCCAGCAGCCAACTCGGGACAGCCTTGAACACCGGGGAGCTGTTTTTT.

This clonotype has a handful of counts. This rearrangement joins TRBV11-2 to TRBJ2-3; 7 bases map to TRBD2. Trimming took 6 bases from V and 4 from J; bases not matched to a gene: 7. This CDR3 is 14 amino acids long. Germline V gives CDR1 SGHAT, CDR2 FQNNGV. CDR3 nucleotide sequence: TGTGCCAGCAGGCCGGGCACTAGCGCAGATACGCAGTATTTT. It codes for CASRPGTSADTQYF.